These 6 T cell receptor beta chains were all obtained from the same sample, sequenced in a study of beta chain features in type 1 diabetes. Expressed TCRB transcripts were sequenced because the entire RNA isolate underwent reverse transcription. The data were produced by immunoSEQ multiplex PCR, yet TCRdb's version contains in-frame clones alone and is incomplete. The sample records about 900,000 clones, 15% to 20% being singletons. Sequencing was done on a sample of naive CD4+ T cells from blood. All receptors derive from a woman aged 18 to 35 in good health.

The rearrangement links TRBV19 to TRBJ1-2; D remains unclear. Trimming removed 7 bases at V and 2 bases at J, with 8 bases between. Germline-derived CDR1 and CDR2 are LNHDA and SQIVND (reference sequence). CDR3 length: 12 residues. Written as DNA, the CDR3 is TGTGCCAGTAAGGGCAGAAACTATGGCTACACCTTC. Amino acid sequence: CASKGRNYGYTF.

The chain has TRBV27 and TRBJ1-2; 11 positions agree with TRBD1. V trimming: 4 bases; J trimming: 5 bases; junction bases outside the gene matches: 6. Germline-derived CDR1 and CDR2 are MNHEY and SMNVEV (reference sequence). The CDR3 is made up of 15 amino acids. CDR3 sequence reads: CASSWTGGMGYGYTF. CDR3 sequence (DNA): TGTGCCAGCAGTTGGACAGGGGGCATGGGGTATGGCTACACCTTC.

The CDR3 sequence: CASSQDIGSTYNEQFF. The CDR3 coding sequence is TGTGCCAGCAGCCAAGATATTGGGAGTACCTACAATGAGCAGTTCTTC. The genes are TRBV14 and TRBJ2-1; D might be TRBD2 (5 bases). The CDR3 length is 16 residues. Germline-derived CDR1 and CDR2 are SGHDN and FVKESK. Trimming cost V 0 bases and J 2 bases, with 11 bases left between them.

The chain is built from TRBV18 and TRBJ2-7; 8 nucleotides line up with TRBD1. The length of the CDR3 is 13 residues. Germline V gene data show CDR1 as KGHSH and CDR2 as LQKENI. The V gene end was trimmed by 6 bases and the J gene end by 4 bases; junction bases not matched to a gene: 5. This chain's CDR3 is CASSTGQDYEQYF. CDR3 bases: TGTGCCAGCTCGACGGGACAGGATTACGAGCAGTACTTC.

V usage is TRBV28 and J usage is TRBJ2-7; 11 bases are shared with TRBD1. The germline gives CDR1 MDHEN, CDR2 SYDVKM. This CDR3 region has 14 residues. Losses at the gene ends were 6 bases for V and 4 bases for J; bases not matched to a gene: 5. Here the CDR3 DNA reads TGTGCCAGCAGAGAAGGACAGGGGGCTTACGAGCAGTACTTC. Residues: CASREGQGAYEQYF.

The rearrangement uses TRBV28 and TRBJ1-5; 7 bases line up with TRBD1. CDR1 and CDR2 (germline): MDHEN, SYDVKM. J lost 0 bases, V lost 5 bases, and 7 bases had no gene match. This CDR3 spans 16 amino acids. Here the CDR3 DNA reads TGTGCCAGCAGTCATGCTGGGACAGATAGCAATCAGCCCCAGCATTTT. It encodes CASSHAGTDSNQPQHF.